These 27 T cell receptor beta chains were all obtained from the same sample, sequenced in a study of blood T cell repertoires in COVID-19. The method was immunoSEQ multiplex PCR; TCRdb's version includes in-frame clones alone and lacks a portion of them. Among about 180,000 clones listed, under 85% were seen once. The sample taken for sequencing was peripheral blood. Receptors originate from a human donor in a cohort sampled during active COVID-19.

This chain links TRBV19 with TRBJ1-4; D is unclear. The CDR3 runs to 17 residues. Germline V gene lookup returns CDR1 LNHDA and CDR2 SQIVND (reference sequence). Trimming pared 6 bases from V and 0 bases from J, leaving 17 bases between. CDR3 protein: CASSPPYPIATNEKLFF. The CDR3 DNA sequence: TGTGCCAGTAGCCCCCCCTATCCGATTGCAACTAATGAAAAACTGTTTTTT.

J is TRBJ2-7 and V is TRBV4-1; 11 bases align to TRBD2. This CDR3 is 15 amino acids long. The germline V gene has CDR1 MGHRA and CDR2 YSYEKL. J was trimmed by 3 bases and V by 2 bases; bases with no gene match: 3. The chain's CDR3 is CASSQQGTSGYEQYF. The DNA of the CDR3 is TGCGCCAGCAGCCAACAAGGGACTAGCGGCTACGAGCAGTACTTC.

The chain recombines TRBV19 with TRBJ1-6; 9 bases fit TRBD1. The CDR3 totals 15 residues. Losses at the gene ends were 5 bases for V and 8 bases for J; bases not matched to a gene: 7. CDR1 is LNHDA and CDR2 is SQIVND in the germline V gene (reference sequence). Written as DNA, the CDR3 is TGTGCCAGTAGTCGGGACAGGGTCGGGGATTCACCCCTCCACTTT. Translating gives CASSRDRVGDSPLHF.

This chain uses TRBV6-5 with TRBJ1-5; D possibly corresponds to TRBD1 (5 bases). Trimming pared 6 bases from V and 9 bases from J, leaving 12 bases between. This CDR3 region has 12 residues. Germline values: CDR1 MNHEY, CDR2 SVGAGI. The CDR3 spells CASRTPGGPQHF. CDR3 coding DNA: TGTGCCAGCAGGACCCCCGGGGGGCCCCAGCATTTT.

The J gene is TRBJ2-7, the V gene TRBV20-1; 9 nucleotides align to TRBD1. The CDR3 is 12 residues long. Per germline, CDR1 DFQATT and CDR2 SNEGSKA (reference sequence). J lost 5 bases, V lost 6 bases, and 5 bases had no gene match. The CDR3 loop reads CSASTGGNEQYF. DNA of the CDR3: TGCAGTGCCAGTACAGGGGGCAACGAGCAGTACTTC.

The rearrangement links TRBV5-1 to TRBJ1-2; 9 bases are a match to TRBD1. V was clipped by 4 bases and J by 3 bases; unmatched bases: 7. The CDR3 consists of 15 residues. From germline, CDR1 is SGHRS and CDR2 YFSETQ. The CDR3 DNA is TGCGCCAGCAGCCTAACAGGGGGCCCGGACTATGGCTACACCTTC. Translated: CASSLTGGPDYGYTF.

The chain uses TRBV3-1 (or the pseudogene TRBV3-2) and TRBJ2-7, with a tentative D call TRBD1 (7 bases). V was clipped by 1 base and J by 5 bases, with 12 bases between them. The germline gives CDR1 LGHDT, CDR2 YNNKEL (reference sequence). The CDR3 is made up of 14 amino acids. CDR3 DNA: TGTGCCAGCAGCCAAGCAGGGGGGATGGACGAGCAGTACTTC. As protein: CASSQAGGMDEQYF.

The CDR3 DNA follows: TGTGCCAGCAGCTTAGGGGCAGGGGGCCTCTCTGGGGCCAACGTCCTGACTTTC. Translation gives CASSLGAGGLSGANVLTF. V gene TRBV7-2 combines with J gene TRBJ2-6; TRBD1 matches 8 bases. Looked up from germline, CDR1 is SGHTA and CDR2 is FQGNSA. The CDR3 runs 18 residues. Trimming removed 1 base from V and 0 bases from J; junction bases left unmatched: 5.

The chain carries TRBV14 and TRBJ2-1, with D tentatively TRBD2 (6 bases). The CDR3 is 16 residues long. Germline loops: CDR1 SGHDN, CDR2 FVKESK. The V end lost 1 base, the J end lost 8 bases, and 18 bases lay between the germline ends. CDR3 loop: CASSQVASWGVDEQFF. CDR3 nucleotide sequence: TGTGCCAGCAGCCAAGTAGCTAGTTGGGGGGTGGATGAGCAGTTCTTC.

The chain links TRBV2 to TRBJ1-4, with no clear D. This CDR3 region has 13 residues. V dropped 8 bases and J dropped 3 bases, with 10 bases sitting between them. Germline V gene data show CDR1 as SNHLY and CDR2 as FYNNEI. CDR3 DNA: TGTGCCAGCGTGCGGGGTCCTAATGAAAAACTGTTTTTT. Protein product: CASVRGPNEKLFF.

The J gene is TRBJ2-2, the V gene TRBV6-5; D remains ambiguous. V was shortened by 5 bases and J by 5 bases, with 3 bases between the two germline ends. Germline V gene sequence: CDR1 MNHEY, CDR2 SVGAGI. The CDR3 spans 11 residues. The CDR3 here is CASSRTGELFF. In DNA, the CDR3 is TGTGCCAGCAGTCGGACCGGGGAGCTGTTTTTT.

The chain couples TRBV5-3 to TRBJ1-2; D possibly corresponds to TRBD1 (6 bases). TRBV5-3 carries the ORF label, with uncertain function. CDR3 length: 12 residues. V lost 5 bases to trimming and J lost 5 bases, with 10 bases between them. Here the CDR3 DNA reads TGTGCCAGAAGTCGGGACAAATATGGCTACACCTTC. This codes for CARSRDKYGYTF.

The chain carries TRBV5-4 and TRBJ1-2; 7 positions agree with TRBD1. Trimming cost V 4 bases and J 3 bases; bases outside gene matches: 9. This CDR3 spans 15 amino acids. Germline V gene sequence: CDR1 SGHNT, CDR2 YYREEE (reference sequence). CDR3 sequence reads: CASSTITGVDYGYTF. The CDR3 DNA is TGTGCCAGCAGCACCATAACAGGGGTCGACTATGGCTACACCTTC.

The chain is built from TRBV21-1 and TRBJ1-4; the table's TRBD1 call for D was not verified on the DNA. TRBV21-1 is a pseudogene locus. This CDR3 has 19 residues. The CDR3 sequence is CASVEKQGKNHPTNEKLFF. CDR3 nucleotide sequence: TGTGCCAGCGTCGAGAAACAGGGGAAGAACCACCCAACTAATGAAAAACTGTTTTTT.

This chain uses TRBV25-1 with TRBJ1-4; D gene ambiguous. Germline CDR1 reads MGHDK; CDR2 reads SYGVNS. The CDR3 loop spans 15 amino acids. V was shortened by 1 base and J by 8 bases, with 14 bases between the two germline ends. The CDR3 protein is CASSESGLSTEKLFF. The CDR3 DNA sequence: TGTGCCAGCAGTGAATCTGGGCTTTCTACGGAAAAACTGTTTTTT.

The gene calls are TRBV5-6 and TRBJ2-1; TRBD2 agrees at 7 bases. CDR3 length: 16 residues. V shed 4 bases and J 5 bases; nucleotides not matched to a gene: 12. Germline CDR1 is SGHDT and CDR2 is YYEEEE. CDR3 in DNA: TGTGCCAGCAGCCCAATTGGCGGGGGAGACCACAATGAGCAGTTCTTC. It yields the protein CASSPIGGGDHNEQFF.

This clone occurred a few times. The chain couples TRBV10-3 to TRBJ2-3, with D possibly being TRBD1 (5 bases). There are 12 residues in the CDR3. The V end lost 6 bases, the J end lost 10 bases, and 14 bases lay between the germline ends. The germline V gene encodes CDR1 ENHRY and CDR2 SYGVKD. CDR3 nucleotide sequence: TGTGCCATCAGCGACCAGCAGGGCGCGCAGTATTTT. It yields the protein CAISDQQGAQYF.

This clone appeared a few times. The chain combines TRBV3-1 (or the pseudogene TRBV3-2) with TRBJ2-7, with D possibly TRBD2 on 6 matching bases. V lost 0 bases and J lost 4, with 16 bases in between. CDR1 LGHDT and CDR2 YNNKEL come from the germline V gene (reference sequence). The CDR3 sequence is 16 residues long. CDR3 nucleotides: TGTGCCAGCAGCCAAGATCGGTGGCAGGGAGGATACGAGCAGTACTTC. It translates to CASSQDRWQGGYEQYF.

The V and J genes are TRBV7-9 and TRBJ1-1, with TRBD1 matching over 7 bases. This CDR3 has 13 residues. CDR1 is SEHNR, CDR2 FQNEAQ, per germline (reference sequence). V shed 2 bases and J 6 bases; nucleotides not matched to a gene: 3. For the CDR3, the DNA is TGTGCCAGCAGCTTACCTGGGACAGCTGAAGCTTTCTTT. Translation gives CASSLPGTAEAFF. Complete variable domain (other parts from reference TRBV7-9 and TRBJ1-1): DTGVSQNPRHKITKRGQNVTFRCDPISEHNRLYWYRQTLGQGPEFLTYFQNEAQLEKSRLLSDRFSAERPKGSFSTLEIQRTEQGDSAMYLCASSLPGTAEAFFGQGTRLTVV.

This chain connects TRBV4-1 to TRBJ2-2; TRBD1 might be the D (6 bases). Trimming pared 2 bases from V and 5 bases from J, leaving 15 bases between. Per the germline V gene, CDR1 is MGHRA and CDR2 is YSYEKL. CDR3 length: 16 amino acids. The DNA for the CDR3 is TGCGCCAGCAGCCAACGAGGGCAGGGACAAACCGGGGAGCTGTTTTTT. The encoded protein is CASSQRGQGQTGELFF.

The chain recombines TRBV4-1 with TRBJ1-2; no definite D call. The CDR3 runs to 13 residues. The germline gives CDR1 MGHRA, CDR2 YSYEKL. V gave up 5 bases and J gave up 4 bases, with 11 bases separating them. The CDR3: CASSGAESYGYTF. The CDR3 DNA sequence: TGCGCCAGCAGCGGAGCGGAGTCCTATGGCTACACCTTC.

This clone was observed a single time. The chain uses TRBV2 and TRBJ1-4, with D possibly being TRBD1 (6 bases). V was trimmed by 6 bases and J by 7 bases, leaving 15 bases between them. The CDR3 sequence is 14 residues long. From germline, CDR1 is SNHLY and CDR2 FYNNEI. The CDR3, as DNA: TGTGCCAGCAGAGATACAGGGTCGGGTGAAAAACTGTTTTTT. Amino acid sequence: CASRDTGSGEKLFF.

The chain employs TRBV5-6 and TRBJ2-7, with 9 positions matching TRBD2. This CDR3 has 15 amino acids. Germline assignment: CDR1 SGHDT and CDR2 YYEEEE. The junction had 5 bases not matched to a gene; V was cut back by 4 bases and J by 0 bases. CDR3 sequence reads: CASSGSGGPSYEQYF. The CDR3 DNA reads TGTGCCAGCAGCGGCAGCGGGGGGCCCTCCTACGAGCAGTACTTC.

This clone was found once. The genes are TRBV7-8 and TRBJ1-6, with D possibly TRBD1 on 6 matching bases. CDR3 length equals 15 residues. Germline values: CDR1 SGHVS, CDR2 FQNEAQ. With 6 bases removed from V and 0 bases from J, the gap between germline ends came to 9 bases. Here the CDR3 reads CASRKDSSYNSPLHF. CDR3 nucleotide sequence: TGTGCCAGCAGGAAGGACAGCTCCTATAATTCACCCCTCCACTTT.

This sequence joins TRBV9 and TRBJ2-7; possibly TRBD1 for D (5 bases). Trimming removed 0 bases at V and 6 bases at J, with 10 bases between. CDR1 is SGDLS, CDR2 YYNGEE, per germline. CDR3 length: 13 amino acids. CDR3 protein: CASSVADTGEQYF. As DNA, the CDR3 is TGTGCCAGCAGCGTAGCAGATACAGGCGAGCAGTACTTC.

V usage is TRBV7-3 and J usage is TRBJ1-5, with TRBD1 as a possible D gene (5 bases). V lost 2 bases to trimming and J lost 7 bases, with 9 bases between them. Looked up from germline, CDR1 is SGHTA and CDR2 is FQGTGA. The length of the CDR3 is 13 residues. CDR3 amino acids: CASSLGGGQPQHF. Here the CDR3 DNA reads TGTGCCAGCAGCTTAGGGGGAGGGCAGCCCCAGCATTTT.

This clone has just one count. The CDR3 DNA reads as TGTGCCAGCAGCGAGGGACAGGCTAATGAAAAACTGTTTTTT. Translating it yields CASSEGQANEKLFF. The chain couples TRBV5-4 to TRBJ1-4; 8 nucleotides align to TRBD1. The CDR3 extends over 14 amino acids. Germline CDR1 and CDR2: SGHNT and YYREEE (reference sequence). V was clipped by 4 bases and J by 3 bases; unmatched bases: 2.